The 26 T cell receptor beta chains below come from one sample, sequenced in a study of shared clonotypes between healthy human individuals. The repertoire was sequenced with immunoSEQ multiplex PCR; TCRdb's copy has only in-frame clones and lacks some. The sample carries about 2,500,000 clones, around 94% recorded once. Input material: naive CD4+ T cells sorted from blood. Subset noted: CD45RA+ positively selected. Receptors were obtained from a man aged 18 to 30 in good health.

V usage is TRBV4-3 and J usage is TRBJ1-1, with D tentatively TRBD1 (6 bases). Trimming took 0 bases from V and 1 from J, leaving 9 bases between them. This CDR3 has 15 amino acids. Germline lookup yields CDR1 LGHNA and CDR2 YSLEER. The CDR3 protein is CASSQEDRPNTEAFF. The CDR3 DNA reads TGCGCCAGCAGCCAAGAGGACAGACCGAACACTGAAGCTTTCTTT.

V gene TRBV27 combines with J gene TRBJ1-1; 7 bases are shared with TRBD1. Germline V gives CDR1 MNHEY, CDR2 SMNVEV (reference sequence). The CDR3 is 15 residues long. J was trimmed by 0 bases and V by 4 bases; bases with no gene match: 5. CDR3 loop: CASSSGQVMNTEAFF. The CDR3 DNA reads TGTGCCAGCAGTTCAGGACAGGTGATGAACACTGAAGCTTTCTTT.

In this sample, this clone turned up once. Sequence at one end of the junction differs from germline and may be a read error. Other DNA variants within this sample encode the same CDR3. CDR3 region: CAWSVALAGTDTQYF. DNA of the CDR3: TGCGCCTGGAGTGTAGCTCTAGCGGGCACAGATACGCAGTATTTT. The genes are TRBV30 and TRBJ2-3; 7 nucleotides align to TRBD2. Germline CDR1 and CDR2: GTSNPN and SVGIG (reference sequence). This CDR3 is built from 15 residues. Using reference TRBV30 and TRBJ2-3 for the parts outside the CDR3, the full variable domain is SQTIHQWPATLVQPVGSPLSLECTVEGTSNPNLYWYRQAAGRGLQLLFYSVGIGQISSEVPQNLSASRPQDRQFILSSKKLLLSDSGFYLCAWSVALAGTDTQYFGPGTRLTVL.

This chain connects TRBV6-1 to TRBJ1-6, with D unresolved. The CDR3 runs 14 residues. Trimming removed 3 bases at V and 0 bases at J, with 3 bases between. CDR1 is MNHNS, CDR2 SASEGT, per germline. This CDR3 is CASSESSYNSPLHF. CDR3 nucleotides: TGTGCCAGCAGTGAGAGCTCCTATAATTCACCCCTCCACTTT.

The rearrangement joins TRBV5-6 to TRBJ2-2; D is unclear. The CDR3 contains 12 residues. The germline V and J ends were trimmed by 0 bases and 7 bases, with 4 bases remaining between them. Germline CDR1 SGHDT, CDR2 YYEEEE. The CDR3 DNA follows: TGTGCCAGCAGCTTGGATTTCGGGGAGCTGTTTTTT. Translated, it gives CASSLDFGELFF.

The chain employs TRBV7-6 and TRBJ2-7; 10 bases agree with TRBD2. This CDR3 has 14 residues. Germline V gives CDR1 SGHVS, CDR2 FNYEAQ. Trimming took 5 bases from V and 2 from J; bases not matched to a gene: 3. The CDR3 protein is CASSPLAGPYEQYF. The CDR3 nucleotides read TGTGCCAGCAGCCCACTAGCGGGGCCCTACGAGCAGTACTTC.

Notes on this clone: Other DNA sequences in this sample translate to the same CDR3. The V and J genes are TRBV5-1 and TRBJ1-2; D gene ambiguous. The CDR3 spans 13 residues. Germline lookup yields CDR1 SGHRS and CDR2 YFSETQ. The V gene lost 4 bases and the J gene lost 0 bases, with 7 bases spanning the gap. The CDR3 coding sequence is TGCGCCAGCAGCGCCGGGACTAACTATGGCTACACCTTC. The encoded protein is CASSAGTNYGYTF.

This chain joins TRBV4-1 and TRBJ2-7; 7 bases are a match to TRBD2. The CDR3 length is 15 residues. Germline-derived CDR1 and CDR2 are MGHRA and YSYEKL. Losses at the gene ends were 1 base for V and 0 bases for J; bases not matched to a gene: 3. The DNA for the CDR3 is TGCGCCAGCAGCCAAGGTAGCGGGCCCTCCTACGAGCAGTACTTC. It specifies CASSQGSGPSYEQYF.

The chain employs TRBV5-6 and TRBJ2-5, with D tentatively TRBD1 or TRBD2 (6 bases each). CDR3 length: 17 residues. Trimming shortened V by 1 base and J by 5 bases, and 21 bases separated the two germline ends. Germline CDR1 reads SGHDT; CDR2 reads YYEEEE. The CDR3 region is CASSLLGGTGKDETQYF. For the CDR3, the DNA is TGTGCCAGCAGCTTGTTGGGGGGCACGGGAAAGGATGAGACCCAGTACTTC.

V usage is TRBV2 and J usage is TRBJ1-1; tentative D call: TRBD1 (5 bases). There are 14 residues in the CDR3. CDR1 SNHLY and CDR2 FYNNEI come from the germline V gene. The germline V and J ends were trimmed by 0 bases and 5 bases, with 10 bases remaining between them. CDR3 sequence (DNA): TGTGCCAGCAGTGAAGCGCGAGGGGTGACTGAAGCTTTCTTT. This codes for CASSEARGVTEAFF.

The V call is TRBV7-9, the J call TRBJ1-1, with D uncertain. The V end was cut by 1 base, the J end by 5 bases, with 11 bases between. The V gene's germline CDR1 is SEHNR and CDR2 FQNEAQ (reference sequence). There are 14 residues in the CDR3. CDR3 region: CASSLVLGDTEAFF. The CDR3 DNA follows: TGTGCCAGCAGCTTAGTTCTCGGGGATACTGAAGCTTTCTTT.

The chain employs TRBV5-1 and TRBJ1-6; 8 bases fit TRBD1. This CDR3 is built from 14 residues. V gave up 4 bases and J gave up 9 bases; unmatched junction bases: 6. Germline CDR1 is SGHRS and CDR2 is YFSETQ. The CDR3 DNA reads TGCGCCAGCAGCACGACAGGGGACGTTTCACCCCTCCACTTT. It codes for CASSTTGDVSPLHF. Variable domain in full (rest from reference TRBV5-1 and TRBJ1-6): KAGVTQTPRYLIKTRGQQVTLSCSPISGHRSVSWYQQTPGQGLQFLFEYFSETQRNKGNFPGRFSGRQFSNSRSEMNVSTLELGDSALYLCASSTTGDVSPLHFGNGTRLTVT.

This rearrangement joins TRBV6-1 to TRBJ2-7, with 13 bases matching TRBD2. CDR3 length: 14 amino acids. V was pared by 3 bases and J by 7 bases, with 3 bases of the junction left unmatched. From germline, CDR1 is MNHNS and CDR2 SASEGT. The CDR3 protein is CASSDRLAGGEQYF. The CDR3, as DNA: TGTGCCAGCAGTGACCGACTAGCGGGAGGTGAGCAGTACTTC.

The J gene is TRBJ2-3, the V gene TRBV9, with TRBD2 matching 7 bases. Germline CDR1 reads SGDLS; CDR2 reads YYNGEE. The CDR3 sequence is 14 residues long. Unmatched junction bases numbered 8, after V lost 4 bases and J lost 6 bases. The CDR3 nucleotides read TGTGCCAGCAGCCCCGGGGAGGGGTACGATACGCAGTATTTT. Protein sequence: CASSPGEGYDTQYF. Full variable domain (rest looked up from reference TRBV9 and TRBJ2-3): DSGVTQTPKHLITATGQRVTLRCSPRSGDLSVYWYQQSLDQGLQFLIQYYNGEERAKGNILERFSAQQFPDLHSELNLSSLELGDSALYFCASSPGEGYDTQYFGPGTRLTVL.

This chain links TRBV28 with TRBJ2-3, with D perhaps TRBD2 (6 bases). CDR3 length equals 16 residues. Per the germline V gene, CDR1 is MDHEN and CDR2 is SYDVKM. V lost 6 bases, J lost 0 bases, and 16 bases lay in between. The CDR3, as DNA: TGTGCCAGCAGCCCTTTAGCGGCTGCTAGCACAGATACGCAGTATTTT. It yields the protein CASSPLAAASTDTQYF.

This clone was detected only once. The chain carries TRBV5-6 and TRBJ1-1, with no clear D. CDR1 and CDR2 from the germline V gene are SGHDT and YYEEEE. The CDR3 has 13 residues. The V end lost 3 bases, the J end lost 2 bases, and 8 bases lay between the germline ends. The CDR3 is CASSSTFNTEAFF. The DNA for the CDR3 is TGTGCCAGCAGCTCGACATTCAACACTGAAGCTTTCTTT. Full variable domain (missing parts from reference TRBV5-6 and TRBJ1-1): DAGVTQSPTHLIKTRGQQVTLRCSPKSGHDTVSWYQQALGQGPQFIFQYYEEEERQRGNFPDRFSGHQFPNYSSELNVNALLLGDSALYLCASSSTFNTEAFFGQGTRLTVV.

Only one count was recorded for this clone. Other DNA variants within this sample encode the same CDR3. This chain links TRBV2 with TRBJ2-5; 9 bases fit TRBD1. The CDR3 sequence is 12 residues long. The V gene's germline CDR1 is SNHLY and CDR2 FYNNEI. J lost 3 bases, V lost 9 bases, and 2 bases had no gene match. This chain's CDR3 is CASRTGEETQYF. The CDR3 nucleotides are TGTGCCAGTAGGACAGGGGAAGAGACCCAGTACTTC.

With respect to this clone: The same CDR3 is also encoded by other DNA sequences in this sample. J is TRBJ1-3 and V is TRBV2, with D unclear. CDR3 length equals 12 residues. Trimming shortened V by 4 bases and J by 1 base, and 2 bases separated the two germline ends. The V gene's germline CDR1 is SNHLY and CDR2 FYNNEI. CDR3 DNA: TGTGCCAGCAGTGGGTCTGGAAACACCATATATTTT. Translation gives CASSGSGNTIYF.

This clone appeared once. The genes are TRBV7-2 and TRBJ1-2, with 7 bases that match TRBD1. Germline V gene data show CDR1 as SGHTA and CDR2 as FQGNSA. This CDR3 spans 14 amino acids. V lost 5 bases, J lost 8 bases, and 11 bases stayed unmatched. CDR3 amino acids: CASSRRGPNRGYTF. The CDR3 DNA follows: TGTGCCAGCAGCAGAAGGGGGCCTAATCGGGGCTACACCTTC.

CDR3 sequence: CASSPITSTDTQYF. The CDR3 region has the DNA TGTGCCAGCAGCCCAATAACCAGCACAGATACGCAGTATTTT. The V call is TRBV9, the J call TRBJ2-3; no firm D call. Germline V CDR1 and CDR2: SGDLS, YYNGEE. CDR3 length equals 14 residues. V lost 4 bases to trimming and J lost 0 bases, with 9 bases between them. Together with reference TRBV9 and TRBJ2-3, the CDR3 gives the full variable domain: DSGVTQTPKHLITATGQRVTLRCSPRSGDLSVYWYQQSLDQGLQFLIQYYNGEERAKGNILERFSAQQFPDLHSELNLSSLELGDSALYFCASSPITSTDTQYFGPGTRLTVL.

The gene calls are TRBV6-5 and TRBJ2-4; possibly TRBD1 for D (5 bases). The germline gives CDR1 MNHEY, CDR2 SVGAGI. With 5 bases removed from V and 7 bases from J, the gap between germline ends came to 12 bases. The CDR3 contains 13 residues. The CDR3 sequence is CASSEDRRNIQYF. CDR3 coding DNA: TGTGCCAGCAGTGAAGACAGAAGGAACATTCAGTACTTC.

The V gene is TRBV14, the J gene TRBJ1-2; 7 bases are shared with TRBD1. V was clipped by 3 bases and J by 8 bases; unmatched bases: 12. The CDR3 covers 15 residues. Germline V gives CDR1 SGHDN, CDR2 FVKESK. The CDR3 region is CASSQATPGGGGYTF. The CDR3 DNA sequence: TGTGCCAGCAGCCAGGCAACCCCAGGGGGTGGCGGCTACACCTTC. Based on the CDR3 plus reference TRBV14 and TRBJ1-2, the full variable domain is EAGVTQFPSHSVIEKGQTVTLRCDPISGHDNLYWYRRVMGKEIKFLLHFVKESKQDESGMPNNRFLAERTGGTYSTLKVQPAELEDSGVYFCASSQATPGGGGYTFGSGTRLTVV.

The J gene is TRBJ2-1, the V gene TRBV19; a possible D gene is TRBD2 (6 bases). Germline-derived CDR1 and CDR2 are LNHDA and SQIVND (reference sequence). The CDR3 is 16 residues long. Trimming shortened V by 4 bases and J by 0 bases, and 13 bases separated the two germline ends. This CDR3 reads CASSRPGGSSYNEQFF. The DNA of the CDR3 is TGTGCCAGTAGTAGGCCTGGGGGGAGCTCCTACAATGAGCAGTTCTTC.

As DNA, the CDR3 is TGTGCCAGCAGCTTAGATAGACAGGGGAACACTGAAGCTTTCTTT. Translated, it gives CASSLDRQGNTEAFF. V gene TRBV11-2 combines with J gene TRBJ1-1; TRBD1 agrees at 7 bases. The CDR3 loop spans 15 amino acids. V trimming: 0 bases; J trimming: 1 base; junction bases outside the gene matches: 2. CDR1 and CDR2 from the germline V gene are SGHAT and FQNNGV. Supplemented by reference TRBV11-2 and TRBJ1-1, the full variable domain reads EAGVAQSPRYKIIEKRQSVAFWCNPISGHATLYWYQQILGQGPKLLIQFQNNGVVDDSQLPKDRFSAERLKGVDSTLKIQPAKLEDSAVYLCASSLDRQGNTEAFFGQGTRLTVV.

V gene TRBV5-1 combines with J gene TRBJ2-7; 8 nucleotides line up with TRBD2. The germline V gene encodes CDR1 SGHRS and CDR2 YFSETQ. The junction had 15 bases not matched to a gene; V was cut back by 1 base and J by 0 bases. The CDR3 is 19 residues long. The DNA for the CDR3 is TGCGCCAGCAGCTTGAGGGGTAGCGGGGCAGAATCTAGCTCCTACGAGCAGTACTTC. Translating gives CASSLRGSGAESSSYEQYF.

This chain links TRBV5-1 with TRBJ2-4; D is ambiguous. The CDR3 has 14 amino acids. The germline V and J ends were trimmed by 2 bases and 1 base, with 7 bases remaining between them. Germline V lookup: CDR1 SGHRS, CDR2 YFSETQ. The CDR3 DNA follows: TGCGCCAGCAGCTTCGGGTTGGCCAAAAACATTCAGTACTTC. This translates into CASSFGLAKNIQYF.